A single sample is the source of the 17 T cell receptor beta chains below, sequenced in a study of tumor-infiltrating lymphocytes in primary liver carcinoma (TCRdb year 2017). Without any cell sorting, total RNA and DNA were co-extracted from roughly 18-30 mg of bulk tissue using the AllPrep DNA/RNA mini kit. Sequencing relied on an Illumina HiSeq 2500. A constant-region primer and ProtoScript II reverse transcriptase were used to reverse-transcribe TCRbeta-specific cDNA from around 480 ng total RNA. Construction of the TCRbeta libraries relied on three nested rounds of multiplex PCR, following a slightly modified ARM-PCR procedure. Multiplex TRBV1-TRBV30 forward primers and a Cbeta reverse primer were used in the first two PCR rounds, each of which was run for approximately 11 cycles. The public reads were reanalyzed by TCRdb: fastp trimming at Q25, MiXCR alignment, in-frame beta chains only. Every entry covers one CDR3 protein and lists the most common genes and DNA from its rows. Counted in this sample were 35,000 to 40,000 distinct CDR3 sequences; roughly 77% of them appeared once. The ten largest clones capture around 40% of the sample.

Material for sequencing was tumor-adjacent normal liver tissue. These receptors were taken from a man in his forties or fifties with primary liver carcinoma and hepatitis B virus infection.

This sequence joins TRBV14 and TRBJ2-3; 7 bases are shared with TRBD1. The CDR3 runs 17 residues. V lost 0 bases, J lost 2 bases, and 8 bases stayed unmatched. Germline V gives CDR1 SGHDN, CDR2 FVKESK. DNA for the CDR3: TGTGCCAGCAGCCAAGAAACGGGACAGACATACACAGATACGCAGTATTTT. Its translation is CASSQETGQTYTDTQYF.

Note on this clonotype: A read error may account for a junction end that differs from germline. This chain links TRBV7-8 with TRBJ2-6; D not certain. Germline V gives CDR1 SGHVS, CDR2 FQNEAQ. The CDR3 runs to 16 residues. The CDR3 loop reads CVSSSPEDSGANVLTF. The CDR3 DNA follows: TGTGTCAGCAGCTCCCCCGAGGACTCTGGGGCCAACGTCCTGACTTTC.

On this clonotype itself: An end of the junction differs from the germline gene, which may be a read error. V usage is TRBV29-1 and J usage is TRBJ1-1; 9 bases are a match to TRBD1. The CDR3 has 13 amino acids. In germline, CDR1 is SQVTM, CDR2 ANQGSEA. The CDR3 is CSTLQGANAEAFF. CDR3 nucleotide sequence: TGTAGCACTCTACAGGGGGCTAACGCTGAAGCTTTCTTT.

This chain uses TRBV11-2 with TRBJ2-1; 11 bases are a match to TRBD2. The CDR3 runs 14 residues. Germline V CDR1 and CDR2: SGHAT, FQNNGV. Trimming cost V 0 bases and J 13 bases; bases outside gene matches: 5. The CDR3 loop reads CASSLDASGRSQFF. For the CDR3, the DNA is TGTGCCAGCAGCTTAGATGCTAGCGGGAGGTCTCAGTTCTTC.

About this clonotype itself: Sequence at one end of the junction differs from germline and may be a read error. V usage is TRBV4-3 and J usage is TRBJ2-7; D is unclear. This CDR3 has 13 amino acids. CDR1 LGHNA and CDR2 YSLEER come from the germline V gene. The CDR3 sequence is CDSSQLQRYEQYF. DNA for the CDR3: TGCGACAGCAGCCAACTACAGCGCTACGAGCAGTACTTC.

With respect to this clonotype: The junction does not match germline at one end; this may be a read error. The J gene is TRBJ1-5, the V gene TRBV28; D may be TRBD1 (5 bases). CDR3 size: 14 residues. Germline-derived CDR1 and CDR2 are MDHEN and SYDVKM. CDR3 nucleotides: TGCGCCAGCAGTTTGACAGTGGGAACTCATCCCCAGCATTTT. Its translation: CASSLTVGTHPQHF.

As concerns this clonotype: Since no conserved phenylalanine or tryptophan closes the CDR3, a read error is the likely cause. The DNA is omitted, as the CDR3 cannot be located on it reliably, and the CDR3 follows TCRdb's listing. V and J are TRBV10-2 and TRBJ1-1. The germline CDR1 and CDR2 sequences are WSHSY and SAAADI. The CDR3 spans 13 amino acids, including both terminal residues. This CDR3 is CASSEVENTGTFY.

Note on this clonotype: An end of the junction differs from the germline gene, which may be a read error. This chain joins TRBV28 and TRBJ1-6, with 8 bases matching TRBD1. Germline assignment: CDR1 MDHEN and CDR2 SYDVKM. This CDR3 has 18 amino acids. The chain's CDR3 is CTSSQPATGAAYNSPLHF. The CDR3 nucleotides are TGTACCAGCAGCCAGCCCGCGACAGGGGCAGCCTATAATTCACCCCTCCACTTT.

Notes on this clonotype: The CDR3 carries no conserved terminal phenylalanine or tryptophan, so it likely arises from a read error. Here the CDR3 DNA reads TGTGCCAGCAATTCCGAGACGCCGGGACATGGGGGAGATACGCAGTATTTA. It yields the protein CASNSETPGHGGDTQYL. The chain carries TRBV6-5 and TRBJ2-3; possibly TRBD1 for D (6 bases). The CDR3 is 17 residues long. V lost 7 bases and J 5 bases, leaving 25 bases between the germline ends. The germline gives CDR1 MNHEY, CDR2 SVGAGI.

The V gene is TRBV5-1, the J gene TRBJ1-3, with D unresolved. There are 15 residues in the CDR3. V lost 3 bases and J 1 base, leaving 11 bases between the germline ends. CDR1 and CDR2 from the germline V gene are SGHRS and YFSETQ. The CDR3 region has the DNA TGCGCCAGCAGCTCCACATGGATGTCTGGAAACACCATATATTTT. It specifies CASSSTWMSGNTIYF. The entire variable domain, with the rest obtained from reference TRBV5-1 and TRBJ1-3, is as follows: KAGVTQTPRYLIKTRGQQVTLSCSPISGHRSVSWYQQTPGQGLQFLFEYFSETQRNKGNFPGRFSGRQFSNSRSEMNVSTLELGDSALYLCASSSTWMSGNTIYFGEGSWLTVV.

Remarks on this clonotype: Likely a read error: the CDR3 ends without its conserved phenylalanine or tryptophan. The chain has TRBV5-1 and TRBJ2-5, with D perhaps matching TRBD1 or TRBD2 (5 bases each). This CDR3 has 14 residues. Germline CDR1 SGHRS, CDR2 YFSETQ. In DNA, the CDR3 is TGTGCCAGCAGCCTCGTGCAGGGACGCGAGACCCAGTACTCC. Translated: CASSLVQGRETQYS.

The V gene is TRBV6-2 or TRBV6-3, the J gene TRBJ1-2; tentative D call: TRBD1 (6 bases). The length of the CDR3 is 16 residues. Between the trimmed V and J ends, which lost 6 bases and 4 bases, there was a span of 21 bases. Germline V gene data show CDR1 as MNHEY and CDR2 as SVGEGT. CDR3 sequence reads: CASRGSEQGLSYGYTF. CDR3 DNA: TGTGCCAGCAGGGGAAGTGAACAGGGCCTTAGCTATGGCTACACCTTC.

A remark on this clonotype: An end of the junction does not agree with germline; a read error may underlie this. The CDR3 nucleotides read TGTGCCAACAGCTCTAGCAGGAACTCCTACGAGCAATACTTC. This codes for CANSSSRNSYEQYF. V usage is TRBV11-2 and J usage is TRBJ2-7; D possibly corresponds to TRBD2 (5 bases). Germline CDR1 is SGHAT and CDR2 is FQNNGV. The CDR3 is made up of 14 amino acids.

Worth noting for this clonotype: Lacking the conserved final phenylalanine or tryptophan, this CDR3 likely reflects a read error. No DNA is shown, since the ends of the CDR3 on it are uncertain; the CDR3 is the one TCRdb lists. The chain recombines TRBV12-3 or TRBV12-4 with TRBJ2-7. Counting both end residues, the CDR3 totals 14 amino acids. This CDR3 reads CASSFYGSAYERYL.

Turning to this clonotype: At one boundary the junction diverges from the germline segment, which might be a read error. The J gene is TRBJ2-7, the V gene TRBV5-1, with D maybe TRBD2 (5 bases). The CDR3 loop spans 17 amino acids. Germline V gene lookup returns CDR1 SGHRS and CDR2 YFSETQ. In DNA, the CDR3 is TGCGCCAGCAGCGCTTTTTTACGGGGAAGTGAGGCCTACGAGCATTACTTC. Translating gives CASSAFLRGSEAYEHYF.

The chain carries TRBV28 and TRBJ2-1; no clear D gene. Germline CDR1 is MDHEN and CDR2 is SYDVKM. The CDR3 contains 11 residues. V lost 5 bases and J lost 9, with 8 bases in between. Here the CDR3 reads CASSHVGEQFF. CDR3 nucleotides: TGTGCCAGCAGTCATGTTGGTGAGCAGTTCTTC.

Worth noting for this clonotype: One junction end disagrees with the germline gene, perhaps due to a read error. The CDR3 DNA is TGCAGTGTTGAAGATCACAGCTCCTACAAGCAGTACTTC. It yields the protein CSVEDHSSYKQYF. This chain links TRBV29-1 with TRBJ2-7; D remains ambiguous. The CDR3 sequence is 13 residues long. Germline V CDR1 and CDR2: SQVTM, ANQGSEA.